Below, 22 T cell receptor beta chains from the same sample are listed, as sequenced in a study of radiotherapy plus CTLA-4 blockade in lung cancer. The assay was immunoSEQ multiplex PCR, and TCRdb's table has in-frame clones only and misses some. The table shows tens of thousands of clones, with less than 85% occurring only once. This sample comprised peripheral blood, obtained from a patient treated with radiotherapy plus ipilimumab. The source of these receptors is a human donor with non-small cell lung cancer whose response to radiotherapy plus ipilimumab could not be evaluated. Some clones in this sample may be carry-over from other donors' samples.

Written as DNA, the CDR3 is TGTGCCAGCTCACCGGGGGGAACCTACGAGCAGTACTTC. It encodes CASSPGGTYEQYF. The gene calls are TRBV18 and TRBJ2-7, with D possibly matching TRBD2 (6 bases). The CDR3 contains 13 residues. The germline V gene encodes CDR1 KGHSH and CDR2 LQKENI. V was shortened by 3 bases and J by 2 bases, with 8 bases between the two germline ends. The full variable domain, with the rest looked up from reference TRBV18 and TRBJ2-7, is NAGVMQNPRHLVRRRGQEARLRCSPMKGHSHVYWYRQLPEEGLKFMVYLQKENIIDESGMPKERFSAEFPKEGPSILRIQQVVRGDSAAYFCASSPGGTYEQYFGPGTRLTVT.

This clone was seen a single time. This chain connects TRBV5-4 to TRBJ2-2; 8 bases match TRBD2. Germline CDR1 is SGHNT and CDR2 is YYREEE (reference sequence). The CDR3 has 16 amino acids. The V gene end was trimmed by 0 bases and the J gene end by 5 bases; junction bases not matched to a gene: 6. As DNA, the CDR3 is TGTGCCAGCAGCTTGGGGTCGGGGGGGCTTACCGGGGAGCTGTTTTTT. Encoded protein: CASSLGSGGLTGELFF.

The CDR3 sequence is CAWVSGTDSNQPQHF. CDR3 bases: TGTGCCTGGGTGTCAGGGACAGATAGCAATCAGCCCCAGCATTTT. The chain carries TRBV30 and TRBJ1-5; 7 bases match TRBD1. V was clipped by 5 bases and J by 0 bases; unmatched bases: 7. The CDR3 sequence is 15 residues long. Germline V gene sequence: CDR1 GTSNPN, CDR2 SVGIG (reference sequence).

V usage is TRBV15 and J usage is TRBJ1-1; D not resolved. Between the trimmed V and J ends, which lost 4 bases and 0 bases, there was a span of 9 bases. Germline V gene data show CDR1 as LNHNV and CDR2 as YYDKDF (reference sequence). The CDR3 sequence is 14 residues long. As DNA, the CDR3 is TGTGCCACCAGCACAGCGTCGATGAACACTGAAGCTTTCTTT. This sequence encodes CATSTASMNTEAFF.

The chain couples TRBV6-1 to TRBJ1-3; D unresolved. Trimming removed 7 bases at V and 1 base at J, with 14 bases between. The CDR3 sequence is 15 residues long. The V gene's germline CDR1 is MNHNS and CDR2 SASEGT. As DNA, the CDR3 is TGTGCCAGCACCCTATCCCTTCCTTCTGGAAACACCATATATTTT. Translation gives CASTLSLPSGNTIYF.

This clone has only a few counts. For the CDR3, the DNA is TGCGCCAGCAGCTTGGACAGGGGGACTGAAGCTTTCTTT. Protein sequence: CASSLDRGTEAFF. This rearrangement joins TRBV5-1 to TRBJ1-1; TRBD1 agrees at 8 bases. V lost 0 bases to trimming and J lost 5 bases; unmatched junction nucleotides: 0. The CDR3 runs to 13 residues. The germline gives CDR1 SGHRS, CDR2 YFSETQ.

This clone appeared a single time. This CDR3 reads CASSPPGRRGETQYF. The CDR3 bases are TGTGCCAGCAGTCCTCCCGGACGCAGGGGTGAGACCCAGTACTTC. The chain is built from TRBV6-5 and TRBJ2-5; possible D gene TRBD1, 6 bases. Germline lookup yields CDR1 MNHEY and CDR2 SVGAGI. The CDR3 is 15 residues long. Trimming left V 5 bases short and J 5 bases short, with 18 bases between.

The gene calls are TRBV5-6 and TRBJ2-5; 7 bases align to TRBD1. V lost 1 base and J lost 5; bases outside the gene matches: 14. The germline V gene has CDR1 SGHDT and CDR2 YYEEEE. The CDR3 is 17 amino acids. CDR3 in DNA: TGTGCCAGCAGCTTGAGGTGGTGGGACAGACCCGGGGAGACCCAGTACTTC. Translated, it gives CASSLRWWDRPGETQYF. Supplemented by reference TRBV5-6 and TRBJ2-5, the full variable domain reads DAGVTQSPTHLIKTRGQQVTLRCSPKSGHDTVSWYQQALGQGPQFIFQYYEEEERQRGNFPDRFSGHQFPNYSSELNVNALLLGDSALYLCASSLRWWDRPGETQYFGPGTRLLVL.

This chain joins TRBV27 and TRBJ1-6; D call uncertain. V lost 3 bases and J 5 bases, leaving 8 bases between the germline ends. The CDR3 runs 14 residues. Germline CDR1 MNHEY, CDR2 SMNVEV (reference sequence). Here the CDR3 reads CASSFVQNNSPLHF. The CDR3 nucleotides read TGTGCCAGCAGTTTTGTCCAGAATAATTCACCCCTCCACTTT.

V is TRBV5-4 and J is TRBJ2-1; 10 positions match TRBD2. Germline-derived CDR1 and CDR2 are SGHNT and YYREEE (reference sequence). This CDR3 spans 17 amino acids. Unmatched junction bases numbered 9, after V lost 2 bases and J lost 4 bases. CDR3 sequence: CASSFGSASGGYNEQFF. The CDR3, as DNA: TGTGCCAGCAGCTTTGGATCGGCTAGCGGGGGTTACAATGAGCAGTTCTTC.

The genes are TRBV7-9 and TRBJ1-2; unclear D gene. The length of the CDR3 is 15 residues. The V and J ends lost 1 base and 1 base respectively, with 10 bases between them. Germline CDR1 SEHNR, CDR2 FQNEAQ (reference sequence). This CDR3 is CASSLERTLNYGYTF. CDR3 DNA sequence: TGTGCCAGCAGCTTAGAACGGACTCTTAACTATGGCTACACCTTC.

V is TRBV7-7 and J is TRBJ1-4; a weak D match, TRBD1 (6 bases). The CDR3 runs 14 residues. Germline loops: CDR1 SSHAT, CDR2 FNYEAQ (reference sequence). CDR3 amino acids: CASEPGQLNEKLFF. The DNA for the CDR3 is TGTGCTAGCGAACCGGGACAACTAAATGAAAAACTGTTTTTT.

The V and J genes are TRBV7-6 and TRBJ2-3; 10 nucleotides match TRBD2. The V and J ends lost 5 bases and 5 bases, in that order; junction bases with no gene match: 7. Germline-derived CDR1 and CDR2 are SGHVS and FNYEAQ. This CDR3 is 15 amino acids long. CDR3 in amino acids: CASSPLAGVEDTQYF. The CDR3 region has the DNA TGTGCCAGCAGCCCCCTAGCGGGGGTGGAAGATACGCAGTATTTT.

This chain uses TRBV5-1 with TRBJ1-5, with 12 bases aligning to TRBD1. V shed 4 bases and J 5 bases; nucleotides not matched to a gene: 16. CDR1 and CDR2 (germline): SGHRS, YFSETQ. CDR3 size: 19 residues. The CDR3 spells CASSRVGGTGGAGDQPQHF. DNA for the CDR3: TGCGCCAGCAGCCGGGTCGGGGGGACAGGGGGCGCGGGGGATCAGCCCCAGCATTTT.

The rearrangement links TRBV6-1 to TRBJ1-2; D ambiguous. CDR1 MNHNS and CDR2 SASEGT come from the germline V gene. The CDR3 has 12 residues. Trimming removed 2 bases at V and 4 bases at J, with 5 bases between. The chain's CDR3 is CASSEFSYGYTF. As DNA, the CDR3 is TGTGCCAGCAGTGAATTCAGCTATGGCTACACCTTC.

The rearrangement uses TRBV5-1 and TRBJ2-3; weak D call: TRBD2 (6 bases). This CDR3 is 15 amino acids long. Per the germline V gene, CDR1 is SGHRS and CDR2 is YFSETQ. The germline V and J ends were trimmed by 6 bases and 2 bases, with 16 bases remaining between them. CDR3: CASTGGAVITDTQYF. The CDR3 region has the DNA TGCGCCAGCACCGGAGGGGCAGTAATCACAGATACGCAGTATTTT.

V gene TRBV7-6 combines with J gene TRBJ2-7, with a weak D call TRBD2 (6 bases). The CDR3 sequence is 14 residues long. CDR1 and CDR2 (germline): SGHVS, FNYEAQ. V lost 5 bases and J lost 4, with 15 bases in between. CDR3 DNA sequence: TGTGCCAGCAGCATGGGCGGGGAGGTTTACGAGCAGTACTTC. Its translation: CASSMGGEVYEQYF.

This chain links TRBV20-1 with TRBJ2-3; D unclear. Germline V gene lookup returns CDR1 DFQATT and CDR2 SNEGSKA (reference sequence). V lost 4 bases and J 6 bases, leaving 5 bases between the germline ends. The CDR3 sequence is 10 residues long. The CDR3 nucleotides read TGCAGTGCTACCCCGGATACGCAGTATTTT. Translation gives CSATPDTQYF.

The genes are TRBV11-2 and TRBJ2-5, with D possibly TRBD1 on 5 matching bases. Germline-derived CDR1 and CDR2 are SGHAT and FQNNGV. Deletions cut 7 bases from V and 3 bases from J, with 12 bases between. The CDR3 consists of 13 residues. CDR3 residues: CASITPREETQYF. The CDR3 nucleotides read TGTGCCAGCATCACCCCCAGGGAAGAGACCCAGTACTTC.

The CDR3, as DNA: TGCGCCAGCAGCCAAGGGGGAGAGACACTAATCAACACTGAAGCTTTCTTT. Protein product: CASSQGGETLINTEAFF. The genes are TRBV4-1 and TRBJ1-1, with no clear D. This CDR3 is 17 amino acids long. V lost 1 base and J 2 bases, leaving 17 bases between the germline ends. Germline CDR1 and CDR2: MGHRA and YSYEKL.

V and J are TRBV7-2 and TRBJ2-2, with 9 nucleotides matching TRBD2. Germline assignment: CDR1 SGHTA and CDR2 FQGNSA. This CDR3 region has 17 residues. V gave up 5 bases and J gave up 3 bases; unmatched junction bases: 10. The CDR3 bases are TGTGCCAGCAGCCCCCGATTAGCGGGGGTCGACACCGGGGAGCTGTTTTTT. It translates to CASSPRLAGVDTGELFF.

The chain couples TRBV6-4 to TRBJ1-1; the match to TRBD1 covers 9 bases. Germline lookup yields CDR1 MRHNA and CDR2 SNTAGT. Trimming at V came to 6 bases and at J to 5 bases, leaving 4 bases not matched to a gene. The CDR3 extends over 13 amino acids. The chain's CDR3 is CASSLTGGTEAFF. The CDR3 DNA is TGTGCCAGCAGCCTGACAGGGGGTACTGAAGCTTTCTTT.